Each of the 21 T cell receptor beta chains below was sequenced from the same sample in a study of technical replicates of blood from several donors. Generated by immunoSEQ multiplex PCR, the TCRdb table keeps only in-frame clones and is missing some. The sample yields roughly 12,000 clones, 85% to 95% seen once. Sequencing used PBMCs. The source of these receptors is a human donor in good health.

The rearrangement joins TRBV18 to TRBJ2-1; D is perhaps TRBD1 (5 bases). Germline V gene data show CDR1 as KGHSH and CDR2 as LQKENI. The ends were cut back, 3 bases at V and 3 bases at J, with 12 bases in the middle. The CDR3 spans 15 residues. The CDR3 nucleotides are TGTGCCAGCTCACCGGGGCACGGCGACTACAATGAGCAGTTCTTC. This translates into CASSPGHGDYNEQFF.

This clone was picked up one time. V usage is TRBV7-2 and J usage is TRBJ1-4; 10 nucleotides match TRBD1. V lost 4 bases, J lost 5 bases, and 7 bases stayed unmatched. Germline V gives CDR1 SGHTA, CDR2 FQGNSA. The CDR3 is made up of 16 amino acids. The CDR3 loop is CASSSYGTGVNEKLFF. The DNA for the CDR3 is TGTGCCAGCAGCTCCTACGGGACAGGGGTGAATGAAAAACTGTTTTTT.

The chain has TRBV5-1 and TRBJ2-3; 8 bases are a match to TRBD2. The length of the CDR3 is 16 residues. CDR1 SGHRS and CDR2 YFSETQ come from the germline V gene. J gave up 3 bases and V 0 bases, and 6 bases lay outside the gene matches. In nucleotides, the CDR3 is TGCGCCAGCAGCTTGGGATTCGGGGGGGGAACAGATACGCAGTATTTT. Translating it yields CASSLGFGGGTDTQYF.

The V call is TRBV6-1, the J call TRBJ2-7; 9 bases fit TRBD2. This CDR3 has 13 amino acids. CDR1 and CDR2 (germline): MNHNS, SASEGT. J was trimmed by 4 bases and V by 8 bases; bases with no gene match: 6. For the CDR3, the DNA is TGTGCCAGCTATGATAGCGGGAGTTACGAGCAGTACTTC. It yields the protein CASYDSGSYEQYF.

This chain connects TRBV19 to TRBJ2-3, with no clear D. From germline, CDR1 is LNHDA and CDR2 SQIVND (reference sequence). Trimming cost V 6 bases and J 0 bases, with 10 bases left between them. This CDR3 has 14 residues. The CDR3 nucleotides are TGTGCCAGTAGCCCCACTTCTAGCACAGATACGCAGTATTTT. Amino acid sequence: CASSPTSSTDTQYF.

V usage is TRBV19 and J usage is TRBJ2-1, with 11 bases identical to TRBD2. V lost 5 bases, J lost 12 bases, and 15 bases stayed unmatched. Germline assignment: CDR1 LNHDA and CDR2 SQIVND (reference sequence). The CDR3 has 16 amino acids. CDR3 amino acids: CASSRTTSGEILPQFF. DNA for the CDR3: TGTGCCAGTAGTCGGACGACTAGCGGGGAAATCTTGCCGCAGTTCTTC.

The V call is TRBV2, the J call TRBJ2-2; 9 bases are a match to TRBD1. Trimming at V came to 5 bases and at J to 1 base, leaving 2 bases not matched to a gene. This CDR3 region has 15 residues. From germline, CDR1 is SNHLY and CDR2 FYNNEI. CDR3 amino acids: CASSQGQGNTGELFF. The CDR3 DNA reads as TGTGCCAGCAGTCAGGGACAGGGGAACACCGGGGAGCTGTTTTTT.

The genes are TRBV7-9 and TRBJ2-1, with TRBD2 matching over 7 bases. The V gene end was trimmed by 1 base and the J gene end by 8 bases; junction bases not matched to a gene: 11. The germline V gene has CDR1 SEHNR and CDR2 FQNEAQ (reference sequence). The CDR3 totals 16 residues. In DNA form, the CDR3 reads TGTGCCAGCAGCTTAGTCAGGTTTGGTGCGGGAGATGAGCAGTTCTTC. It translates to CASSLVRFGAGDEQFF.

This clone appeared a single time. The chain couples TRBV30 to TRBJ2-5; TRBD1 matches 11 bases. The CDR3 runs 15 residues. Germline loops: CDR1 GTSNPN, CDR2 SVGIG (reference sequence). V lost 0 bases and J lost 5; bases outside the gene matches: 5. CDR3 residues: CAWSVSGTGGETQYF. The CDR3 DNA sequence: TGTGCCTGGAGTGTCTCCGGGACAGGGGGGGAGACCCAGTACTTC.

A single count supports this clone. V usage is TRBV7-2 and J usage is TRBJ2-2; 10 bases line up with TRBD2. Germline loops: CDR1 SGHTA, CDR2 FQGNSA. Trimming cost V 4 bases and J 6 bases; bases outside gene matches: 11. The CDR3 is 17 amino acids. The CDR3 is CASSSQASGSTPGELFF. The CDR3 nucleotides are TGTGCCAGCAGCTCACAGGCTAGCGGGAGTACCCCCGGGGAGCTGTTTTTT. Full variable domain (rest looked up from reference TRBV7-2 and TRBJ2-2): GAGVSQSPSNKVTEKGKDVELRCDPISGHTALYWYRQSLGQGLEFLIYFQGNSAPDKSGLPSDRFSAERTGGSVSTLTIQRTQQEDSAVYLCASSSQASGSTPGELFFGEGSRLTVL.

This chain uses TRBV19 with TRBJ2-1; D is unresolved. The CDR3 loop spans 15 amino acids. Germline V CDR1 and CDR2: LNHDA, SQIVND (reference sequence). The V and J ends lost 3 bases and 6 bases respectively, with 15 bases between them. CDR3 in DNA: TGTGCCAGTAGTATTAGCCATCGTGCCCCCAATGAGCAGTTCTTC. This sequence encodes CASSISHRAPNEQFF.

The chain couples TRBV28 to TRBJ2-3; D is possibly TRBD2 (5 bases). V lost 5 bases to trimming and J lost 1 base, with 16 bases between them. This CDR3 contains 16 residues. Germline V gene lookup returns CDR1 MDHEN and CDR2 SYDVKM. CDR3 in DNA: TGTGCCAGCAGTGCTTCGGAGGAGGAGGGCACAGATACGCAGTATTTT. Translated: CASSASEEEGTDTQYF. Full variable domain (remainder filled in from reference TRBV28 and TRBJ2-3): DVKVTQSSRYLVKRTGEKVFLECVQDMDHENMFWYRQDPGLGLRLIYFSYDVKMKEKGDIPEGYSVSREKKERFSLILESASTNQTSMYLCASSASEEEGTDTQYFGPGTRLTVL.

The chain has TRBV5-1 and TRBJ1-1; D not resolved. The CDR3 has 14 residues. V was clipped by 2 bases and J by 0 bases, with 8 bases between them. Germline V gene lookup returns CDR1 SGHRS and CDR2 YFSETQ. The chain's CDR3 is CASSFTGMNTEAFF. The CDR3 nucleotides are TGCGCCAGCAGCTTTACGGGGATGAACACTGAAGCTTTCTTT.

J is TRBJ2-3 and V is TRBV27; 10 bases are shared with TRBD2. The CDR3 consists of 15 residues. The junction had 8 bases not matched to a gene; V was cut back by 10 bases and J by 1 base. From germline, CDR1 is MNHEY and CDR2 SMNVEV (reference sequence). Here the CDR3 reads CATLPSGRGTDTQYF. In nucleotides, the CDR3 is TGTGCCACCCTCCCAAGCGGGAGGGGCACAGATACGCAGTATTTT.

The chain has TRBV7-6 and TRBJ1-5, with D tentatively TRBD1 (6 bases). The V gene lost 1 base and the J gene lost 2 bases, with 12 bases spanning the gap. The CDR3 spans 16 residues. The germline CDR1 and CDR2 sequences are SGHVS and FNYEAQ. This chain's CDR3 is CASSLEGGGGNQPQHF. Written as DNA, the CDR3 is TGTGCCAGCAGCTTAGAAGGGGGTGGTGGCAATCAGCCCCAGCATTTT.

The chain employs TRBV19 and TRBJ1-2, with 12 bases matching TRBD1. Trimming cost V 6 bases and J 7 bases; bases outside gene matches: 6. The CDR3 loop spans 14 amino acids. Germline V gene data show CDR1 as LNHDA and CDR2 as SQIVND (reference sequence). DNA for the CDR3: TGTGCCAGTAGACGGGACAGGGGGCAGGGTGGCTACACCTTC. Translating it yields CASRRDRGQGGYTF.

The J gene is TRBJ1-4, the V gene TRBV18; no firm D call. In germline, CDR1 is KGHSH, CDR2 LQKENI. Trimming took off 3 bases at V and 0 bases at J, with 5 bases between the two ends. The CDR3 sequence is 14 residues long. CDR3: CASSPSSTNEKLFF. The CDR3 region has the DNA TGTGCCAGCTCACCCAGTTCAACTAATGAAAAACTGTTTTTT. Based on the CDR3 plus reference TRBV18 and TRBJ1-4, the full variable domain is NAGVMQNPRHLVRRRGQEARLRCSPMKGHSHVYWYRQLPEEGLKFMVYLQKENIIDESGMPKERFSAEFPKEGPSILRIQQVVRGDSAAYFCASSPSSTNEKLFFGSGTQLSVL.

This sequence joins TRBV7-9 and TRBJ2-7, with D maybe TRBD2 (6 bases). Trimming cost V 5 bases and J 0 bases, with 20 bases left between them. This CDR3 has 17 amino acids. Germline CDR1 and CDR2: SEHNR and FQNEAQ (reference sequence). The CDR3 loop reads CASSNSPGVAVSYEQYF. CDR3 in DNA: TGTGCCAGCAGCAACTCCCCGGGGGTAGCGGTCTCCTACGAGCAGTACTTC.

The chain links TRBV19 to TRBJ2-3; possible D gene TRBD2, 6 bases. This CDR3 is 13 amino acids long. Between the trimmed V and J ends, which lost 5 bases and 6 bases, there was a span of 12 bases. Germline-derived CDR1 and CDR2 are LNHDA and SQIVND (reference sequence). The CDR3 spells CASSWRDKDTQYF. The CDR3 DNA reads TGTGCCAGTAGTTGGAGGGATAAGGATACGCAGTATTTT. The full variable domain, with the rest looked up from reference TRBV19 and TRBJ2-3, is DGGITQSPKYLFRKEGQNVTLSCEQNLNHDAMYWYRQDPGQGLRLIYYSQIVNDFQKGDIAEGYSVSREKKESFPLTVTSAQKNPTAFYLCASSWRDKDTQYFGPGTRLTVL.

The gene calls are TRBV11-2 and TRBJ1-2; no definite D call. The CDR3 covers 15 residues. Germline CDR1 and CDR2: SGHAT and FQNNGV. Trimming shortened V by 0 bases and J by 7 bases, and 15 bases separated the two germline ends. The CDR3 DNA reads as TGTGCCAGCAGCTTAGATCGCTGGGGAGTGGGTGGCTACACCTTC. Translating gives CASSLDRWGVGGYTF.

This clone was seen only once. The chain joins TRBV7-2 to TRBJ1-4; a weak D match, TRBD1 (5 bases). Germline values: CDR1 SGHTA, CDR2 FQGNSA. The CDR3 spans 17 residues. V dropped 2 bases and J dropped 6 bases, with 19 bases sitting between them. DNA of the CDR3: TGTGCCAGCAGCTTAAACCCGTTGGGTAGGGACTATGAAAAACTGTTTTTT. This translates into CASSLNPLGRDYEKLFF. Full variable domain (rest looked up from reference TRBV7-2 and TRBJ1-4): GAGVSQSPSNKVTEKGKDVELRCDPISGHTALYWYRQSLGQGLEFLIYFQGNSAPDKSGLPSDRFSAERTGGSVSTLTIQRTQQEDSAVYLCASSLNPLGRDYEKLFFGSGTQLSVL.